This T cell receptor beta chain is from a study of control samples from healthy donors and cancer patients. Method: immunoSEQ multiplex PCR; TCRdb's copy keeps in-frame clones and lacks some. This table has some 100,000 clones, approximately 81% appearing once. There are 18 residues in the CDR3. Sequencing used blood. This sequence joins TRBV21-1 and TRBJ2-1; the table's TRBD2 call for D was not verified on the DNA. TRBV21-1 is assigned pseudogene status. This receptor was taken from a woman aged 25 to 45 in good health. CDR3: CASSKTRERGCSYNEQFF. DNA of the CDR3: TGTGCCAGCAGCAAAACCCGCGAGCGGGGGTGCTCCTACAATGAGCAGTTCTTC.